This T cell receptor (beta chain) came from a study of Graves' ophthalmopathy and Graves' hyperthyroidism. Participants with hyperthyroidism, aged 18 to 65, were newly diagnosed with under 2 months' duration. Exclusion applied to patients with other autoimmune diseases, uncontrolled infections, pregnancy or lactation. This clonotype was picked up many times. The antigen is undetermined. Trimming pared 2 bases from V and 1 base from J, leaving 8 bases between. The CDR3 contains 14 residues. The V gene's germline CDR1 is SEHNR and CDR2 FQNEAQ (reference sequence). Study results and caveats: Ophthalmopathy versus stable hyperthyroidism: 13-signature model gave around 86% sensitivity, 80% to 84% specificity. Clonotypes were expanded in thyroid at above 0.001 frequency, and most also appeared in blood.

Using RNA transcripts, the TCR beta CDR3 regions were amplified. Investigators did first-round RT-PCR with HTBI primers, then second-round multiplex PCR. TCRdb re-called the multiplex PCR reads with MiXCR, one entry per CDR3 protein. The sample has about 380,000 distinct CDR3 sequences; just over 15% are singletons. The genes are TRBV7-9 and TRBJ1-1; D call uncertain. Source material: peripheral blood. The TCR comes from a woman between 18 and 29 years old with stable Graves' hyperthyroidism. In nucleotides, the CDR3 is TGTGCCAGCAGCTTAAAGTCGCAGAACACTGAAGCTTTCTTT. This translates into CASSLKSQNTEAFF.